These T cell receptor beta chains were read from a single sample in a study of T cells expressing NK-cell markers. TCRdb re-called the 5' RACE reads and catalogs CDR3 proteins one per entry, DNA excluded. The sample table includes roughly 280,000 distinct CDR3 sequences. The sample was blood T cells: a sorted CD56 or NKG2C T cell subset, CD4+ or CD8+ T cells, or bulk PBMC T cells (not recorded which). The source of these receptors is a young man in good health. The CDR3 runs from the conserved cysteine through the conserved F or W.

V gene	J gene	CDR3 protein
TRBV28	TRBJ1-1	CASRTTEQGARTEAFF
TRBV7-9	TRBJ2-5	CASWNAKTQYF
TRBV7-9	TRBJ2-2	CASSSLTTGIGELFF
TRBV6-5	TRBJ2-1	CASSYGGQTVNEQFF
TRBV20-1	TRBJ2-3	CSARRGFGQGRDTQYF
TRBV29-1	TRBJ2-5	CSVEDRGRTGKQETQYF
TRBV28	TRBJ2-7	CASSPNPGHSSYEQYF
TRBV12-3/TRBV12-4	TRBJ2-5	CASSFGLAGSQETQYF
TRBV20-1	TRBJ2-3	CSASGTSGRIGTDTQYF
TRBV27	TRBJ1-2	CASSQGRGDGYTF
TRBV12-3/TRBV12-4	TRBJ2-3	CASSQMRDGTDTQYF
TRBV5-1	TRBJ2-1	CASSLVQVRGYNEQFF
TRBV6-1	TRBJ2-1	CASKTPASSGRGEQFF
TRBV18	TRBJ2-1	CASSPPEGINEQFF
TRBV7-2	TRBJ1-2	CASTDSQGRSYGYTF
TRBV6-1	TRBJ2-3	CASRGVAGGLAGDTQYF
TRBV12-3/TRBV12-4	TRBJ2-1	CASIQGGSFRREQFF